Presented here are 20 T cell receptor beta chains from one specimen sequenced in a study of control samples from healthy donors and cancer patients. Assay: immunoSEQ multiplex PCR; the TCRdb copy retains only in-frame clones and omits some. The table shows 130,000 to 150,000 clones, with about 94% occurring only once. Sequences were obtained from PBMCs. Receptors originate from a man aged 60-69 years with colorectal cancer.

The rearrangement uses TRBV19 and TRBJ1-5; TRBD1 aligns across 10 bases. J lost 9 bases, V lost 4 bases, and 9 bases had no gene match. Germline V gives CDR1 LNHDA, CDR2 SQIVND (reference sequence). The CDR3 extends over 15 amino acids. CDR3 bases: TGTGCCAGTAGTACCGGGACAGGGGCGGGATGGCCCCAGCATTTT. This gives the protein CASSTGTGAGWPQHF. The variable domain in full, with the rest retrieved from reference TRBV19 and TRBJ1-5, is DGGITQSPKYLFRKEGQNVTLSCEQNLNHDAMYWYRQDPGQGLRLIYYSQIVNDFQKGDIAEGYSVSREKKESFPLTVTSAQKNPTAFYLCASSTGTGAGWPQHFGDGTRLSIL.

The chain carries TRBV15 and TRBJ2-3; maybe TRBD1 (5 bases). This CDR3 spans 15 amino acids. The V and J ends lost 0 bases and 2 bases respectively, with 9 bases between them. CDR1 LNHNV and CDR2 YYDKDF come from the germline V gene (reference sequence). CDR3 region: CATSRDRGSTDTQYF. CDR3 in DNA: TGTGCCACCAGCAGAGATAGGGGCTCCACAGATACGCAGTATTTT. Full variable domain (outside the CDR3, taken from reference TRBV15 and TRBJ2-3): DAMVIQNPRYQVTQFGKPVTLSCSQTLNHNVMYWYQQKSSQAPKLLFHYYDKDFNNEADTPDNFQSRRPNTSFCFLDIRSPGLGDTAMYLCATSRDRGSTDTQYFGPGTRLTVL.

The rearrangement links TRBV5-1 to TRBJ2-3, with D unclear. V lost 4 bases, J lost 4 bases, and 13 bases lay in between. The CDR3 runs to 14 residues. Per germline, CDR1 SGHRS and CDR2 YFSETQ. CDR3 bases: TGCGCCAGCAGCGACGTCAGCGCCGCAGATACGCAGTATTTT. It is translated as CASSDVSAADTQYF. The full variable domain, with the rest looked up from reference TRBV5-1 and TRBJ2-3, is KAGVTQTPRYLIKTRGQQVTLSCSPISGHRSVSWYQQTPGQGLQFLFEYFSETQRNKGNFPGRFSGRQFSNSRSEMNVSTLELGDSALYLCASSDVSAADTQYFGPGTRLTVL.

J is TRBJ1-4 and V is TRBV7-9; TRBD1 matches 7 bases. The CDR3 extends over 15 amino acids. The ends lost 2 bases at V and 5 bases at J; junction bases unmatched: 5. CDR1 and CDR2 from the germline V gene are SEHNR and FQNEAQ (reference sequence). CDR3 coding DNA: TGTGCCAGCAGCTTAAAGGGACAGCCAAATGAAAAACTGTTTTTT. Translation gives CASSLKGQPNEKLFF.

This clone was picked up one time. The chain uses TRBV30 and TRBJ2-7; D may match TRBD1 or TRBD2 (5 bases each). V gave up 3 bases and J gave up 4 bases, with 13 bases separating them. CDR3 length equals 13 residues. CDR1 is GTSNPN, CDR2 SVGIG, per germline (reference sequence). In nucleotides, the CDR3 is TGTGCCTGGAGCCCCGGGACGGCGTACGAGCAGTACTTC. Translation gives CAWSPGTAYEQYF. Full variable domain (missing parts from reference TRBV30 and TRBJ2-7): SQTIHQWPATLVQPVGSPLSLECTVEGTSNPNLYWYRQAAGRGLQLLFYSVGIGQISSEVPQNLSASRPQDRQFILSSKKLLLSDSGFYLCAWSPGTAYEQYFGPGTRLTVT.

The chain employs TRBV5-6 and TRBJ1-2; D is undetermined. The V gene's germline CDR1 is SGHDT and CDR2 YYEEEE. Trimming took 0 bases from V and 0 from J, leaving 18 bases between them. There are 18 residues in the CDR3. CDR3 in DNA: TGTGCCAGCAGCTTGGCCCTTCCCAATCAGTGGTCTAACTATGGCTACACCTTC. It yields the protein CASSLALPNQWSNYGYTF. The full variable domain, completed using reference TRBV5-6 and TRBJ1-2, is DAGVTQSPTHLIKTRGQQVTLRCSPKSGHDTVSWYQQALGQGPQFIFQYYEEEERQRGNFPDRFSGHQFPNYSSELNVNALLLGDSALYLCASSLALPNQWSNYGYTFGSGTRLTVV.

This chain links TRBV27 with TRBJ2-7; possible D gene TRBD1, 6 bases. The V gene's germline CDR1 is MNHEY and CDR2 SMNVEV (reference sequence). CDR3 length equals 14 residues. The V gene lost 2 bases and the J gene lost 4 bases, with 12 bases spanning the gap. The CDR3 DNA is TGTGCCAGCAGTTTAGGGCAGGGGAGTTACGAGCAGTACTTC. This encodes CASSLGQGSYEQYF.

The chain employs TRBV2 and TRBJ2-1; the D gene is possibly TRBD2 (5 bases). With 6 bases removed from V and 9 bases from J, the gap between germline ends came to 12 bases. CDR1 and CDR2 (germline): SNHLY, FYNNEI. The CDR3 covers 12 residues. CDR3 DNA: TGTGCCAGCAGGAGGGTAGGGATTGAGCAGTTCTTC. Translation gives CASRRVGIEQFF.

The table lists this clone with a few counts. The chain joins TRBV24-1 to TRBJ1-5, with D uncertain. Trimming took off 4 bases at V and 3 bases at J, with 9 bases between the two ends. Germline values: CDR1 KGHDR, CDR2 SFDVKD. This CDR3 contains 14 residues. As DNA, the CDR3 is TGTGCCACCAGTGAAGGTCAAATCAATCAGCCCCAGCATTTT. This codes for CATSEGQINQPQHF.

The chain uses TRBV3-1 (or the pseudogene TRBV3-2) and TRBJ1-6; D might be TRBD1 (6 bases). V was shortened by 4 bases and J by 12 bases, with 19 bases between the two germline ends. CDR1 LGHDT and CDR2 YNNKEL come from the germline V gene (reference sequence). The CDR3 extends over 15 amino acids. CDR3 sequence: CASSPLTGSQGPLHF. CDR3 nucleotide sequence: TGTGCCAGCAGCCCTCTGACAGGCTCTCAGGGACCCCTCCACTTT.

The sample holds a few counts of this clone. The CDR3 DNA reads as TGTGCCAGGGACAGGGGGTATGGCTACACCTTC. Translation: CARDRGYGYTF. The V gene is TRBV21-1, the J gene TRBJ1-2; the table calls TRBD1, which could not be checked here. TRBV21-1 is assigned pseudogene status. CDR3 length: 11 residues.

The genes are TRBV19 and TRBJ1-6; D is ambiguous. CDR3 length: 14 residues. Germline V gene lookup returns CDR1 LNHDA and CDR2 SQIVND (reference sequence). Trimming took off 3 bases at V and 7 bases at J, with 10 bases between the two ends. The CDR3 loop is CASSMDLENSPLHF. The CDR3 nucleotides are TGTGCCAGTAGTATGGATTTGGAGAATTCACCCCTCCACTTT.

The chain recombines TRBV6-1 with TRBJ2-2; tentatively, D is TRBD2 (5 bases). Germline values: CDR1 MNHNS, CDR2 SASEGT. V dropped 3 bases and J dropped 2 bases, with 7 bases sitting between them. The CDR3 is 14 residues long. The CDR3, as DNA: TGTGCCAGCAGTGAGAGCGGAAACACCGGGGAGCTGTTTTTT. Protein product: CASSESGNTGELFF.

This rearrangement joins TRBV27 to TRBJ2-3; TRBD1 matches 9 bases. Germline V gene sequence: CDR1 MNHEY, CDR2 SMNVEV (reference sequence). This CDR3 comprises 16 residues. The V gene end was trimmed by 3 bases and the J gene end by 8 bases; junction bases not matched to a gene: 12. CDR3 sequence reads: CASSLLIGTGSATQYF. As DNA, the CDR3 is TGTGCCAGCAGTTTGTTAATAGGGACAGGGAGCGCTACGCAGTATTTT.

The chain carries TRBV7-8 and TRBJ1-1, with a possible D match to TRBD1 (6 bases). Per the germline V gene, CDR1 is SGHVS and CDR2 is FQNEAQ. The CDR3 consists of 16 residues. Trimming stripped 5 bases from V and 1 base from J, with 17 bases between. Here the CDR3 DNA reads TGTGCCAGCAGCGCTCAGAACAGGGCGGGGAACACTGAAGCTTTCTTT. As protein: CASSAQNRAGNTEAFF.

J is TRBJ1-1 and V is TRBV7-8; TRBD1 matches 9 bases. CDR1 and CDR2 (germline): SGHVS, FQNEAQ. J was trimmed by 7 bases and V by 5 bases; bases with no gene match: 2. This CDR3 contains 12 residues. Here the CDR3 reads CASSRGQGEAFF. In DNA form, the CDR3 reads TGTGCCAGCAGCCGGGGACAGGGTGAAGCTTTCTTT. Complete variable domain (other parts from reference TRBV7-8 and TRBJ1-1): GAGVSQSPRYKVAKRGQDVALRCDPISGHVSLFWYQQALGQGPEFLTYFQNEAQLDKSGLPSDRFFAERPEGSVSTLKIQRTQQEDSAVYLCASSRGQGEAFFGQGTRLTVV.

V usage is TRBV2 and J usage is TRBJ1-4; maybe TRBD1 (6 bases). From germline, CDR1 is SNHLY and CDR2 FYNNEI. This CDR3 has 15 residues. Trimming pared 8 bases from V and 5 bases from J, leaving 18 bases between. CDR3 coding DNA: TGTGCCAGCTCCCGTCGGGGGGGGCAAAATGAAAAACTGTTTTTT. Residues: CASSRRGGQNEKLFF.

This chain connects TRBV5-1 to TRBJ1-1; D gene unclear. Germline V gene data show CDR1 as SGHRS and CDR2 as YFSETQ. Trimming cost V 0 bases and J 4 bases, with 16 bases left between them. The CDR3 length is 16 residues. CDR3 loop: CASSLAKGNYLTEAFF. The CDR3 DNA follows: TGCGCCAGCAGCTTGGCCAAGGGTAACTACCTCACTGAAGCTTTCTTT.

The J gene is TRBJ2-5, the V gene TRBV20-1; no reliable D call. Germline CDR1 reads DFQATT; CDR2 reads SNEGSKA (reference sequence). Between the trimmed V and J ends, which lost 3 bases and 1 base, there was a span of 9 bases. The CDR3 is 13 amino acids. CDR3 bases: TGCAGTGCTAGTAGTCTACCCCAAGAGACCCAGTACTTC. It encodes CSASSLPQETQYF.

The chain uses TRBV3-1 (or the pseudogene TRBV3-2) and TRBJ1-3, with unresolved D. V was clipped by 1 base and J by 0 bases, with 16 bases between them. Germline V gives CDR1 LGHDT, CDR2 YNNKEL (reference sequence). The CDR3 is 18 residues long. The CDR3 here is CASSQAGMGRISGNTIYF. The CDR3 DNA reads TGTGCCAGCAGCCAAGCCGGGATGGGAAGGATCTCTGGAAACACCATATATTTT.